The sequence of this T cell receptor beta chain was determined in a study of OX40 agonist ivuxolimab in advanced cancers. Study-wide results and limits: Nonresponders, in some cases, also had low normalized T-cell clonal expansion.

The sample holds one count of this clone. What it binds is not known. The germline gives CDR1 SNHLY, CDR2 FYNNEI. The CDR3 has 13 amino acids. The repertoire was sequenced with immunoSEQ multiplex PCR; TCRdb's copy has only in-frame clones and lacks some. The data hold under 70,000 clones, with about 88% observed a single time. The rearrangement uses TRBV2 and TRBJ2-5; D is perhaps TRBD1 (6 bases). The end of the DNA is better explained by TRBJ2-7, so the J call may be wrong. This specimen consisted of CD4+ or CD8+ T cells sorted from blood, obtained in a trial of the OX40 agonist ivuxolimab. The TCR comes from an adult with an advanced solid tumor such as melanoma, head and neck, liver or kidney cancer. The CDR3 nucleotides read TGTGCCAGCAGTGCGGGACACTCCTACGAGCAGTACTTC. Protein sequence: CASSAGHSYEQYF.